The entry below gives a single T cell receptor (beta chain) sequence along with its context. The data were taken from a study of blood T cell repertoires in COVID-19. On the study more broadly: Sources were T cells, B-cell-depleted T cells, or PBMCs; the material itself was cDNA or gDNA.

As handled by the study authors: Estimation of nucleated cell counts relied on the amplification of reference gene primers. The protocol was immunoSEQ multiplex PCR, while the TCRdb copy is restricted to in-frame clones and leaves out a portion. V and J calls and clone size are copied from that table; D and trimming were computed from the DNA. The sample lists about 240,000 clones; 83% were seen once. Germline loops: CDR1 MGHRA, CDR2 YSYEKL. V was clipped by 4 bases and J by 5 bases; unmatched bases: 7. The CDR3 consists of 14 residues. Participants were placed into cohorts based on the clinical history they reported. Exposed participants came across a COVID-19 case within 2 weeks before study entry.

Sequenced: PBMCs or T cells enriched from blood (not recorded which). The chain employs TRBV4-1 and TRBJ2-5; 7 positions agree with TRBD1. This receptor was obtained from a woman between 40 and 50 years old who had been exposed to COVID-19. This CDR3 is CASSPADRRETQYF. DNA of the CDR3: TGCGCCAGCAGCCCCGCGGACAGGCGGGAGACCCAGTACTTC.